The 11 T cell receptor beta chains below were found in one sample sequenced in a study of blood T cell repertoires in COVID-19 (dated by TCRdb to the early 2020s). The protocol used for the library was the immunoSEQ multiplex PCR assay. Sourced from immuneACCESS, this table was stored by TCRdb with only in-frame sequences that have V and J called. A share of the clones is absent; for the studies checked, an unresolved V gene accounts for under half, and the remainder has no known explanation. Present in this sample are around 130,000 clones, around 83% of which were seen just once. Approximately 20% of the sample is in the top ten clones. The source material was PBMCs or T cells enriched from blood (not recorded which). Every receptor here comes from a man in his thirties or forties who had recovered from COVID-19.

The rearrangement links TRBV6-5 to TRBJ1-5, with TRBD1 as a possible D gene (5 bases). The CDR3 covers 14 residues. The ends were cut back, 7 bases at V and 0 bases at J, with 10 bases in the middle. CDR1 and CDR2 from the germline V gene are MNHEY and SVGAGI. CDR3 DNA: TGTGCCAGCAAGATAGACAGTAGCAATCAGCCCCAGCATTTT. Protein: CASKIDSSNQPQHF.

The CDR3 protein is CASSLGDSRYEKLFF. The CDR3 coding sequence is TGTGCCAGCAGCTTGGGGGACAGCCGATATGAAAAACTGTTTTTT. V is TRBV7-9 and J is TRBJ1-4, with 7 bases identical to TRBD1. Looked up from germline, CDR1 is SEHNR and CDR2 is FQNEAQ (reference sequence). CDR3 length equals 15 residues. J was trimmed by 6 bases and V by 3 bases; bases with no gene match: 7.

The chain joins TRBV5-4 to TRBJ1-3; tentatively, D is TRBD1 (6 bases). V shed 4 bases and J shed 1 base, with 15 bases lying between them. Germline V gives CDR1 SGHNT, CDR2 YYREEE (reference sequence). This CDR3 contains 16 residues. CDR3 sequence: CASSPDSRGSGNTIYF. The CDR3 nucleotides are TGTGCCAGCAGCCCGGACAGTAGAGGGTCTGGAAACACCATATATTTT.

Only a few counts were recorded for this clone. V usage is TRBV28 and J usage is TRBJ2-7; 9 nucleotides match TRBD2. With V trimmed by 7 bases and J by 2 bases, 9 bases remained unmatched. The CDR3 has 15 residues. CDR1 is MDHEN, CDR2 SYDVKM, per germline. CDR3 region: CASTLGTSSTYEQYF. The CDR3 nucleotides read TGTGCCAGCACCTTAGGGACTAGCAGCACCTACGAGCAGTACTTC.

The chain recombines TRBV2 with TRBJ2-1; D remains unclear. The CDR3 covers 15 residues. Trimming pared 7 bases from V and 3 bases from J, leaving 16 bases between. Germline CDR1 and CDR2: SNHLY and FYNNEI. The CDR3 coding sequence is TGTGCCAGCACGAGAGAAAGTACGATCTACAATGAGCAGTTCTTC. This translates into CASTRESTIYNEQFF.

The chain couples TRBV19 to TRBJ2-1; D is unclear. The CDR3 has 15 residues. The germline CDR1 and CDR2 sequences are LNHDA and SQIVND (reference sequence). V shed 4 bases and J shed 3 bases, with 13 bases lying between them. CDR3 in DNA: TGTGCCAGTAGTAAGGTGTACAGAGTCTACAATGAGCAGTTCTTC. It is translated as CASSKVYRVYNEQFF.

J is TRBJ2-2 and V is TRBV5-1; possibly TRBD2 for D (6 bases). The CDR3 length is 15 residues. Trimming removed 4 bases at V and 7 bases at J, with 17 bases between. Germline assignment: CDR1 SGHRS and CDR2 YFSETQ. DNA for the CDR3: TGCGCCAGCAGCCTGACTAGTTTGGGGATCGGGGAGCTGTTTTTT. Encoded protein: CASSLTSLGIGELFF. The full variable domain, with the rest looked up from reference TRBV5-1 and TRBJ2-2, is KAGVTQTPRYLIKTRGQQVTLSCSPISGHRSVSWYQQTPGQGLQFLFEYFSETQRNKGNFPGRFSGRQFSNSRSEMNVSTLELGDSALYLCASSLTSLGIGELFFGEGSRLTVL.

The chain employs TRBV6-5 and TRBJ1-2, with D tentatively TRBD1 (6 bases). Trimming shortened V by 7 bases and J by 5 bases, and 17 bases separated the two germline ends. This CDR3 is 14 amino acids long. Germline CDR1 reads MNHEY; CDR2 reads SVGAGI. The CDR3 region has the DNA TGTGCCAGCACGAAACGGACAGAATCTTATGGCTACACCTTC. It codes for CASTKRTESYGYTF.

The CDR3 sequence: CASSSYGRREGNHEQFF. CDR3 DNA: TGTGCCAGCAGTTCTTATGGGCGGCGGGAGGGCAACCATGAGCAGTTCTTC. The V call is TRBV28, the J call TRBJ2-1, with 9 nucleotides matching TRBD2. The CDR3 contains 17 residues. With V trimmed by 4 bases and J by 8 bases, 15 bases remained unmatched. Germline lookup yields CDR1 MDHEN and CDR2 SYDVKM.

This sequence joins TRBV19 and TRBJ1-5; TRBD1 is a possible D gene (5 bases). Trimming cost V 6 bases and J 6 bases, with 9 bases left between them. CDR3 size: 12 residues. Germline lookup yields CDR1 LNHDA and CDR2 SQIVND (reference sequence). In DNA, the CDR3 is TGTGCCAGTAGAGCGGGGGGTCAGCCCCAGCATTTT. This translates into CASRAGGQPQHF.

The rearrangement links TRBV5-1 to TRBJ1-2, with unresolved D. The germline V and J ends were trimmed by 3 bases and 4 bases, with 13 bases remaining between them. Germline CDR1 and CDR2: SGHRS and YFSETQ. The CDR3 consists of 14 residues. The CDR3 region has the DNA TGCGCCAGCAGCTCGAACAGTGTGGGCTATGGCTACACCTTC. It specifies CASSSNSVGYGYTF.